Included here is one TCR beta chain sequence, with context. The antigen is unknown. CDR3 size: 16 residues. V gave up 0 bases and J gave up 3 bases, with 14 bases separating them. CDR1 and CDR2 (germline): SGDLS, YYNGEE. These data belong to a study of T-cell reconstitution after alpha-beta-depleted transplantation in children. Unique molecular identifiers were used to barcode this TCRbeta library. TCRdb reprocessed the PCR reads via MiXCR and lists one record per CDR3 protein. This table has about 440,000 distinct CDR3 sequences, roughly 44% appearing once. Points from the study as a whole: About two months after transplant, alpha-beta T cells reportedly came from several hundred expanded graft clones. Once a year had passed after transplant, T-cell counts and diversity came mostly from newly produced T cells.

The TCR sequence derives from a girl aged 2 to 9 with aplastic anemia, due to receive a stem cell transplant. The rearrangement links TRBV9 to TRBJ2-3; D unclear. Sequenced material: PBMCs, taken before TCRalphabeta/CD19-depleted stem cell transplant. The CDR3 region is CASSVDGSLPTDTQYF. The CDR3 nucleotides are TGTGCCAGCAGCGTAGATGGTAGTCTCCCTACAGATACGCAGTATTTT.